Described below is a single T cell receptor (beta chain) sequence and its context. This receptor's antigen is unknown. No base quality information exists; no much larger clone differs at one position. Looking up the germline V gene yields CDR1 SGHTA and CDR2 FQGNSA. Here V drops 2 bases and J drops 5 bases, and the junction holds 10 bases not matched to any gene. Including cysteine and phenylalanine, the CDR3 has 17 amino acids. The entry retains the CDR3 DNA only, 51 bases that are in frame from base 1. These data are taken from a study of T cell changes during pregnancy in multiple sclerosis (dated by TCRdb to about 2019). Describing the broader study: The study examined how the T cell repertoire changed over the course of pregnancy in women with multiple sclerosis.

The library was prepared using the immunoSEQ multiplex PCR assay. TCRdb holds this immuneACCESS table with in-frame rearrangements only. Some clones are missing; in checked studies, unresolved V genes explain under half, and the rest has no known cause. The sample table contains under 40,000 clones; only one count was recorded for about nine tenths of them. 9.5% to 15% of the sample is in the top ten clones. This TCR came from a female donor with multiple sclerosis, enrolled in a pregnancy study. The receptor chain draws on TRBV7-2 and TRBJ2-5, with 11 central nucleotides matching TRBD2. The sample here was CD8+ T cells from peripheral blood mononuclear cells, taken in the first trimester of pregnancy. Here is the DNA: TGTGCCAGCAGCTTAAGGGTAGCGGGAGGGTTTTTGGAGACCCAGTACTTC. The encoded protein is CASSLRVAGGFLETQYF.